A single sample gave rise to the 16 T cell receptor beta chains below, sequenced in a study of CXCR3-negative and CXCR3-positive naive CD8 T cells (dated by TCRdb to between 2018 and 2021). The run used a NextSeq 550. The Human TCR Profiling Kit (MiLaboratory) was used to prepare UMI-labeled 5' RACE TRB cDNA libraries. Each entry corresponds to one CDR3 protein sequence from reads that TCRdb reprocessed, and DNA is not given. The sample has 120,000 to 150,000 distinct CDR3 sequences on record. Of the sample, roughly 0.27% falls within the top ten clones. The research as a whole found: TRB CDR3s from CXCR3-positive naive cells showed higher hydrophobicity (lower Kidera factor 4), lower energy, and higher strength and volume indices than CXCR3-negative naive cells.

Their antigens are not known. What was sequenced was naive CXCR3+ CD8+ T cells from blood. The cell subset or site label of this sample denotes: CD45RO-CCR7+CD27+CD95- naive CD8+ T cells expressing CXCR3 (TNR3+). The receptors were sampled from a human donor in good health. Some clones in this sample may be carry-over from other donors' samples.

This chain uses TRBV4-3 with TRBJ2-2; there is no DNA to check the TCRdb D call of TRBD1. CDR1 is LGHNA, CDR2 YSLEER, per germline. CDR3 length: 19 residues. CDR3 sequence reads: CASSHLLIPGQGNTGELFF.

J is TRBJ2-7 and V is TRBV5-6; TCRdb names TRBD1, which stays unverified in the absence of DNA. Germline values: CDR1 SGHDT, CDR2 YYEEEE. The CDR3 is 14 residues long. This chain's CDR3 is CASSKTGSIYEQYF. Drawing the rest from reference TRBV5-6 and TRBJ2-7, the complete variable domain is DAGVTQSPTHLIKTRGQQVTLRCSPKSGHDTVSWYQQALGQGPQFIFQYYEEEERQRGNFPDRFSGHQFPNYSSELNVNALLLGDSALYLCASSKTGSIYEQYFGPGTRLTVT.

The chain uses TRBV5-1 and TRBJ2-7; TCRdb picks TRBD1, but there is no DNA to check that call. In germline, CDR1 is SGHRS, CDR2 YFSETQ. CDR3 length: 15 amino acids. Here the CDR3 reads CASSLLSRETYEQYF.

The chain couples TRBV14 to TRBJ1-4; TCRdb calls TRBD1, which cannot be checked without DNA. Germline lookup yields CDR1 SGHDN and CDR2 FVKESK. The CDR3 has 15 amino acids. The CDR3 protein is CASSHPDEGSEKLFF.

V and J are TRBV11-2 and TRBJ2-7; there is no DNA to check the TCRdb D call of TRBD2. This CDR3 contains 15 residues. The germline V gene has CDR1 SGHAT and CDR2 FQNNGV. CDR3 amino acids: CASSYYERGGYEQYF. Combining the CDR3 with reference TRBV11-2 and TRBJ2-7 gives the whole variable domain EAGVAQSPRYKIIEKRQSVAFWCNPISGHATLYWYQQILGQGPKLLIQFQNNGVVDDSQLPKDRFSAERLKGVDSTLKIQPAKLEDSAVYLCASSYYERGGYEQYFGPGTRLTVT.

This chain joins TRBV28 and TRBJ2-7; TCRdb's D call of TRBD1 is untestable without DNA. This CDR3 has 13 residues. Germline assignment: CDR1 MDHEN and CDR2 SYDVKM. CDR3 residues: CASRPTGDYEQYF. Full variable domain (outside the CDR3, taken from reference TRBV28 and TRBJ2-7): DVKVTQSSRYLVKRTGEKVFLECVQDMDHENMFWYRQDPGLGLRLIYFSYDVKMKEKGDIPEGYSVSREKKERFSLILESASTNQTSMYLCASRPTGDYEQYFGPGTRLTVT.

The genes are TRBV7-2 and TRBJ2-7; without DNA, the TCRdb call of TRBD1 cannot be checked. CDR1 SGHTA and CDR2 FQGNSA come from the germline V gene. The CDR3 is made up of 14 amino acids. The CDR3 reads CASNSGGGTREQYF.

The genes are TRBV7-9 and TRBJ1-1; the D call from TCRdb, TRBD1, cannot be confirmed without DNA. The germline V gene has CDR1 SEHNR and CDR2 FQNEAQ (reference sequence). The CDR3 is 16 residues long. CDR3 loop: CASSLASTGVNTEAFF.

The J gene is TRBJ2-7, the V gene TRBV5-5; TCRdb selects TRBD1, and the lack of DNA leaves this call unchecked. Per germline, CDR1 SGHKS and CDR2 YYEKEE (reference sequence). The CDR3 is made up of 17 amino acids. The CDR3: CASSGGLGTAIFYEQYF.

The rearrangement links TRBV27 to TRBJ2-7. This CDR3 spans 13 amino acids. Germline CDR1 MNHEY, CDR2 SMNVEV (reference sequence). The CDR3 spells CASSPESFVEQYF.

CDR3 sequence reads: CSGTGTDTQYF. The rearrangement joins TRBV20-1 to TRBJ2-3; TCRdb's assignment of TRBD1 cannot be checked, as there is no DNA. Germline-derived CDR1 and CDR2 are DFQATT and SNEGSKA (reference sequence). The CDR3 consists of 11 residues.

V gene TRBV12-3 or TRBV12-4 combines with J gene TRBJ1-5; TCRdb names TRBD1, which stays unverified in the absence of DNA. The CDR3 extends over 15 amino acids. The CDR3: CASSLDRGRGQPQHF.

The gene calls are TRBV29-1 and TRBJ2-1; TCRdb returns TRBD2, unconfirmable since there is no DNA. Germline CDR1 SQVTM, CDR2 ANQGSEA. The CDR3 spans 17 residues. The CDR3: CSVAGLAGESSYNEQFF.

The V gene is TRBV6-4, the J gene TRBJ2-1. The CDR3 consists of 14 residues. Germline-derived CDR1 and CDR2 are MRHNA and SNTAGT. CDR3 amino acids: CASSETPPYNEQFF.

The V gene is TRBV29-1, the J gene TRBJ2-7; TCRdb's assignment of TRBD2 cannot be checked, as there is no DNA. The germline CDR1 and CDR2 sequences are SQVTM and ANQGSEA. This CDR3 comprises 13 residues. The CDR3 is CSVEDYGMDEQYF.

V usage is TRBV6-5 and J usage is TRBJ2-1. The CDR3 runs to 12 residues. Germline V lookup: CDR1 MNHEY, CDR2 SVGAGI. CDR3 protein: CASSNNYNEQFF.